This T cell receptor (beta chain) originates from a study of blood T cell repertoires in COVID-19. As for the study in general: PBMCs, B-cell-depleted T cells, or T cells provided the cDNA or gDNA that made up the material.

Measured with immunoSEQ multiplex PCR; TCRdb has only the in-frame clones, and not every one. The data contain about 230,000 clones, roughly 88% of them singletons. The CDR3 spans 12 residues. With 0 bases clipped from V and 14 bases from J, the junction kept 2 bases outside the gene matches. Germline V gene lookup returns CDR1 SGDLS and CDR2 YYNGEE. The sequence was collected from a man aged 40-49 years with acute or convalescent COVID-19. The V gene is TRBV9, the J gene TRBJ1-6, with 7 nucleotides matching TRBD1. The sequenced sample was peripheral blood. The CDR3: CASSVGQGTLHF. The CDR3 DNA reads TGTGCCAGCAGCGTAGGACAGGGTACCCTCCACTTT.